This T cell receptor (beta chain) stems from a study of blood T cell repertoires in COVID-19. As handled by the study authors: Reference gene primer amplification gave estimated nucleated cell counts. Libraries were prepared by immunoSEQ multiplex PCR; TCRdb keeps only in-frame clonotypes and omits some of them. V and J calls and clone size come straight from that table; D and trimming were deduced from the DNA. The repertoire consists of roughly 160,000 clones, with 84% occurring once and the leading ten covering about 14%. This CDR3 comprises 13 residues. The TCR was taken from a man between 18 and 29 years old with active or convalescent COVID-19. The specimen sequenced was peripheral blood. The J gene is TRBJ1-2, the V gene TRBV21-1; TRBD1 is the table's D call and was not checked against the DNA. TRBV21-1 is recorded as a pseudogene. The CDR3 reads CASNPRQGAGYTF. The CDR3 region has the DNA TGTGCCAGCAACCCTAGACAGGGGGCTGGCTACACCTTC.